Listed below are T cell receptor beta chains from one sample, sequenced in a study of blood T cells in healthy people across ages. TCRdb processed the 5' RACE reads anew with MiXCR; each CDR3 protein has one entry. The sample comprises about 670,000 distinct CDR3 sequences, more than 45% of which are singletons, and roughly 14% rests with the top ten. Sequences were obtained from blood. Receptors originate from an elderly woman in good health. The CDR3 runs from the conserved cysteine through the conserved F or W. Fields, in order: D gene, V gene, clone size, J gene, CDR3 protein, CDR3 DNA. A D gene is named only where the DNA matches it firmly. Size is omitted from some rows. Given values are once, few, many or a class for expanded clones.

.	TRBV27	.	TRBJ2-1	CAGRTIFSYNEQFF	TGTGCCGGCAGGACTATCTTCTCCTACAATGAGCAGTTCTTC
TRBD1	TRBV6-1	.	TRBJ2-7	CASIDRALGSYEQYF	TGTGCCAGCATTGACAGGGCCCTCGGCTCCTACGAGCAGTACTTC
.	TRBV5-5	.	TRBJ2-5	CASNPLSVETQYF	TGTGCCAGCAACCCGCTTTCCGTCGAGACCCAGTACTTC
.	TRBV3-1	.	TRBJ1-1	CASSQVWRGPNTEAFF	TGTGCCAGCAGCCAAGTTTGGCGCGGCCCGAACACTGAAGCTTTCTTT
TRBD2	TRBV20-1	many	TRBJ2-3	CSATLRLAGPTDTQYF	TGCAGTGCTACCCTCAGACTAGCGGGGCCCACAGATACGCAGTATTTT
.	TRBV9	few	TRBJ1-5	CASSVPRGGTDGGNQPQHF	TGTGCCAGCAGCGTTCCAAGGGGGGGCACAGACGGTGGGAATCAGCCCCAGCATTTT
TRBD2	TRBV12-3/TRBV12-4	.	TRBJ2-3	CASSFEAGGFTDTQYF	TGTGCCAGCAGTTTCGAGGCGGGGGGATTCACAGATACGCAGTATTTT
TRBD2	TRBV5-1	many	TRBJ2-5	CASSSGRTSGIETQYF	TGCGCCAGCAGCTCCGGGAGGACTAGCGGGATAGAGACCCAGTACTTC
.	TRBV20-1	.	TRBJ1-4	CSARAQLLLNEELFF	TGCAGTGCTAGAGCTCAGCTACTCCTAAATGAAGAACTGTTTTTT
TRBD2	TRBV2	.	TRBJ2-2	CASSRLAGGVTGELFF	TGTGCCAGCAGTCGGCTAGCGGGGGGCGTCACCGGGGAGCTGTTTTTT
TRBD1	TRBV4-1	many	TRBJ2-1	CASSQDWVDRSSYNEQFF	TGCGCCAGCAGCCAAGATTGGGTGGACAGGAGCTCCTACAATGAGCAGTTCTTC